The clone carrying this T cell receptor beta chain has just a few counts. Trimming cost V 5 bases and J 3 bases, with 4 bases left between them. In germline, CDR1 is SQVTM, CDR2 ANQGSEA. The CDR3 loop spans 10 amino acids. The sample belongs to a study of human T cells and chemical hapten exposure. Study background: The cohort included alopecia areata under or over 50% scalp, totalis and universalis. Small volume differences among pooled libraries mainly caused per-sample TCR yield variation.

TCRdb re-called the RACE reads through MiXCR, storing one row per CDR3 protein. The sample contains approximately 80,000 distinct CDR3 sequences, 10% to 15% of which appear only once. As for time point: patch test 3, about 24 weeks after DPC sensitization. Treatment meaning: therapeutic diphenylcyclopropenone sensitization with weekly scalp DPC. Unfractionated whole blood yielded the extracted total RNA. The rearrangement uses TRBV29-1 and TRBJ1-1; D gene uncertain. The TCR originated in a woman between 50 and 59 years old with alopecia areata. Some clones in this sample may be carry-over from other donors' samples. The source was whole blood, collected in connection with sensitization to the hapten diphenylcyclopropenone (DPC). CDR3 region: CSVRDTEAFF. CDR3 DNA sequence: TGCAGCGTTCGGGACACTGAAGCTTTCTTT.